The table lists the clone carrying this T cell receptor (beta chain) with many counts. Its antigen is currently unknown. To make TCR beta libraries, researchers used iRepertoire HTBI primers and Arm-PCR of CDR3 regions. Via MiXCR, TCRdb re-called the multiplex PCR reads, giving one row per CDR3 protein. Of approximately 540,000 distinct CDR3 sequences in the sample, around 13% were seen once. The source of the sample is a study of regulatory T cells in long-lasting Graves disease. General observations from the study: Persistent Graves' patients had lower TCR diversity than newly diagnosed ones.

The time point here: newly diagnosed GD, antithyroid drugs for less than 3 months. Construction of the TCR library relied on RNA isolated from PBMCs. Germline CDR1 is ENHRY and CDR2 is SYGVKD. Trimming shortened V by 6 bases and J by 5 bases, and 16 bases separated the two germline ends. The CDR3 runs to 14 residues. These data also formed part of another study, on T cells in Graves' hyperthyroidism and ophthalmopathy. That source adds: HTBI primers drove first-round RT-PCR of the TCR CDR3.

This chain uses TRBV10-3 with TRBJ1-1, with no clear D. This receptor was obtained from a woman under 40 with Graves disease. The source was peripheral blood mononuclear cells (PBMCs), collected at new diagnosis, from a patient treated with antithyroid drugs. CDR3 amino acids: CAIRAGVYETEAFF. The CDR3 DNA follows: TGTGCCATCAGGGCCGGCGTTTATGAGACTGAAGCTTTCTTT.